This T cell receptor beta chain was observed in a study of blood T cell repertoires in COVID-19. Study at large: Donors in the United States, Italy and Spain gave samples during acute or convalescent COVID-19. PBMCs, B-cell-depleted T cells, or T cells were the source of the cDNA or gDNA that made up the material.

In the authors' methods: Amplifying reference gene primers gave estimates of nucleated cell counts. Some clones are missing from TCRdb's copy, which holds only in-frame ones; the method was immunoSEQ multiplex PCR. Clone size and the V and J calls come from that table; the DNA yielded D and trimming. The sample lists about 270,000 clones; about 82% were seen once. This CDR3 has 14 amino acids. Germline V gene lookup returns CDR1 SGHVS and CDR2 FQNEAQ. The V end was cut by 4 bases, the J end by 0 bases, with 8 bases between. Input material: peripheral blood. The TCR sequence derives from a woman between 50 and 59 years old with active or convalescent COVID-19. V and J are TRBV7-8 and TRBJ2-3, with D tentatively TRBD1 (6 bases). The CDR3 DNA follows: TGTGCCAGCAGCTCCCAGGGGAGCACAGATACGCAGTATTTT. Translation: CASSSQGSTDTQYF.